This T cell receptor beta chain was sequenced for a study of neurological immune-mediated disorders. For the study at large: Of the approximately 35 patients who had multiple sclerosis, about 31 had the relapsing-remitting form and 3 had the secondary progressive form.

Trimming removed 2 bases from V and 1 base from J; junction bases left unmatched: 6. The germline CDR1 and CDR2 sequences are MGHRA and YSYEKL. The CDR3 contains 17 residues. This clonotype was picked up many times. TCRdb reprocessed the 5' RACE reads with MiXCR, giving one entry per CDR3 protein. The sample lists 55,000 to 75,000 distinct CDR3 sequences; less than 5.5% were seen once. The rearrangement uses TRBV4-1 and TRBJ2-3; 10 nucleotides align to TRBD2. This TCR was sampled from a woman in her 30s with multiple sclerosis. The sample consisted of PBMCs. The CDR3 protein is CASSQSPLAGGTDTQYF. CDR3 sequence (DNA): TGCGCCAGCAGCCAATCACCTCTAGCGGGGGGCACAGATACGCAGTATTTT.